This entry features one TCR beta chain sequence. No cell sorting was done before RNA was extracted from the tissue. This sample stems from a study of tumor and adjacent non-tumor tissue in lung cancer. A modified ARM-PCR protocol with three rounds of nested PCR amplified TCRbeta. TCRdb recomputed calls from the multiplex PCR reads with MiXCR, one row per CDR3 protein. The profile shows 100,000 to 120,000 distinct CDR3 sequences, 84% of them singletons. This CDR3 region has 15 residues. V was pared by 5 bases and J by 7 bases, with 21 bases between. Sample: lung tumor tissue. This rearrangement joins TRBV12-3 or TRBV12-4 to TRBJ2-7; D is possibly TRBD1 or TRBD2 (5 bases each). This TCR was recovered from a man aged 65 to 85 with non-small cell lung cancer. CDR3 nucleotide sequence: TGTGCCAGCAGTATCAGGGACCCCCTCCCGTGGGAGCAGTACTTC. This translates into CASSIRDPLPWEQYF.